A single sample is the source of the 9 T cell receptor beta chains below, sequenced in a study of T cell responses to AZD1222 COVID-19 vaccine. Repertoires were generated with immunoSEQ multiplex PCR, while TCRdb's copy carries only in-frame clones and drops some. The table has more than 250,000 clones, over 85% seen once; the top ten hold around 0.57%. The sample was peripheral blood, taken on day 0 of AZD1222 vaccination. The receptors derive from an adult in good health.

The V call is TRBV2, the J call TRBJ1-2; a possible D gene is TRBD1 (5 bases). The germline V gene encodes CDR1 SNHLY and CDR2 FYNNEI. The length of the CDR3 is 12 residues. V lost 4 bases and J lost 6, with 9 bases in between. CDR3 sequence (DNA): TGTGCCAGCAGTGGGGGGGGACATGGCTACACCTTC. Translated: CASSGGGHGYTF.

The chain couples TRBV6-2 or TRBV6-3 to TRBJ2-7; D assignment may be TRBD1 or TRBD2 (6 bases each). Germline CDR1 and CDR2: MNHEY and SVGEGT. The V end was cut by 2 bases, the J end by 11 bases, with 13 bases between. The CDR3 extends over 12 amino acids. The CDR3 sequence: CASSYNREDEYF. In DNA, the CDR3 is TGTGCCAGCAGTTACAACAGGGAGGACGAGTACTTC.

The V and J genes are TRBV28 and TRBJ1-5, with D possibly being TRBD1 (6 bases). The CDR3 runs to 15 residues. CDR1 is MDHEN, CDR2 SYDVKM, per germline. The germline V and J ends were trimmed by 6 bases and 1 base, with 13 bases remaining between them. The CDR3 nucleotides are TGTGCCAGCAGAGTTCTCGGGACAAGCAATCAGCCCCAGCATTTT. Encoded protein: CASRVLGTSNQPQHF.

The CDR3 nucleotides read TGCGCCAGCAGCCAAGAGGGGGTCGGGGCGGGCGAAAAACTGTTTTTT. It translates to CASSQEGVGAGEKLFF. The rearrangement uses TRBV4-1 and TRBJ1-4, with D possibly TRBD1 on 5 matching bases. V lost 0 bases, J lost 8 bases, and 16 bases lay in between. The germline CDR1 and CDR2 sequences are MGHRA and YSYEKL. This CDR3 has 16 residues.

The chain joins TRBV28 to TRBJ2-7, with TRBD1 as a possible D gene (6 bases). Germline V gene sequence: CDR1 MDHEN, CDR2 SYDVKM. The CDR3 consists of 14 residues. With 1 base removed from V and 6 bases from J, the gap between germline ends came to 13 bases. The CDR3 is CASSLSPTGFEQYF. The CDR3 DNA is TGTGCCAGCAGTTTATCCCCCACAGGGTTCGAGCAGTACTTC.

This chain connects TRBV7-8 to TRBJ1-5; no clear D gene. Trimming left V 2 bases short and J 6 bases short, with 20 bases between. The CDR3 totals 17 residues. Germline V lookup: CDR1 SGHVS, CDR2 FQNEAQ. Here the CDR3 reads CASSLTRLPTSSQPQHF. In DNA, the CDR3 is TGTGCCAGCAGCTTAACGCGACTTCCGACCTCCAGTCAGCCCCAGCATTTT.

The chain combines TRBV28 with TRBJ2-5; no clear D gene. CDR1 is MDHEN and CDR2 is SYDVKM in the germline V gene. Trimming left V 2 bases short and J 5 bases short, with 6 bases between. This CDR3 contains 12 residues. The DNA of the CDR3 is TGTGCCAGCAGTTTAAAAGTGGAGACCCAGTACTTC. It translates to CASSLKVETQYF.

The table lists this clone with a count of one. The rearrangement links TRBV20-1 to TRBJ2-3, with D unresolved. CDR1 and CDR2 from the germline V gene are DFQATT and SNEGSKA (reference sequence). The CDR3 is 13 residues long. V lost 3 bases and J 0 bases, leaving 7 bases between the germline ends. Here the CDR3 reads CSASDFSTDTQYF. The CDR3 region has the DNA TGCAGTGCTAGTGACTTTAGCACAGATACGCAGTATTTT.

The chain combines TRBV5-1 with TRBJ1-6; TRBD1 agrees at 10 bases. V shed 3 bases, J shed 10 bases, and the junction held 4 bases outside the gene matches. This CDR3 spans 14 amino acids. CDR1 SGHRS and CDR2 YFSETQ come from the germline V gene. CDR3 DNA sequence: TGCGCCAGCAGCTCTGGACAGGGGGGGTCACCCCTCCACTTT. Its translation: CASSSGQGGSPLHF.